The 13 T cell receptor beta chains listed next were all sequenced from one sample in a study of T cells in Graves' hyperthyroidism and ophthalmopathy. Amplification targeted TCR beta CDR3 regions from RNA transcripts. With the HTBI primer set, the TCR CDR3 went through a first round of RT-PCR. One entry per CDR3 protein, called by TCRdb with MiXCR from the multiplex PCR reads. The sample consists of 700,000 or so distinct CDR3 sequences, 15% to 20% of them appearing once. The sequenced sample consisted of blood. All receptors come from a young man with Graves' hyperthyroidism.

CDR3 in DNA: TGTGCCAGCAGCCCCTCCTCTGGACGGCTGAACACTGAAGCTTTCTTT. Its translation: CASSPSSGRLNTEAFF. This chain connects TRBV11-1 to TRBJ1-1, with D unresolved. V was shortened by 5 bases and J by 0 bases, with 16 bases between the two germline ends. There are 16 residues in the CDR3. Germline V gene data show CDR1 as SGHAT and CDR2 as FQDESV (reference sequence).

This clonotype came up many times. The V and J genes are TRBV19 and TRBJ2-2; D not resolved. V gave up 10 bases and J gave up 1 base, with 7 bases separating them. Germline V lookup: CDR1 LNHDA, CDR2 SQIVND (reference sequence). The CDR3 contains 12 residues. The CDR3 DNA reads as TGTGCCATCAATGGGAACACCGGGGAGCTGTTTTTT. Its protein product is CAINGNTGELFF.

The chain couples TRBV10-3 to TRBJ2-1; tentatively, D is TRBD1 or TRBD2 (6 bases each). The germline V gene encodes CDR1 ENHRY and CDR2 SYGVKD. The germline V and J ends were trimmed by 6 bases and 0 bases, with 18 bases remaining between them. The CDR3 sequence is 17 residues long. For the CDR3, the DNA is TGTGCCATCAGCCGAGCAGGAGGGGGAGTCTCCTACAATGAGCAGTTCTTC. It specifies CAISRAGGGVSYNEQFF.

This clonotype appeared many times. The gene calls are TRBV28 and TRBJ2-3; 10 positions match TRBD2. The trim removed 4 bases at V and 4 bases at J, leaving 17 bases unmatched. This CDR3 comprises 19 residues. Germline assignment: CDR1 MDHEN and CDR2 SYDVKM. This chain's CDR3 is CASSSLAGNHSFPPDTQYF. Here the CDR3 DNA reads TGTGCCAGCAGTTCACTAGCGGGAAACCATTCATTCCCCCCAGATACGCAGTATTTT.

The chain employs TRBV5-1 and TRBJ2-1; D gene ambiguous. The CDR3 runs to 12 residues. Per germline, CDR1 SGHRS and CDR2 YFSETQ. Trimming pared 2 bases from V and 5 bases from J, leaving 5 bases between. In nucleotides, the CDR3 is TGCGCCAGCAGCTTTTTCCACAATGAGCAGTTCTTC. Translation: CASSFFHNEQFF.

The rearrangement joins TRBV9 to TRBJ2-1, with 7 bases lining up with TRBD2. The germline CDR1 and CDR2 sequences are SGDLS and YYNGEE. This CDR3 region has 16 residues. Trimming removed 3 bases from V and 3 bases from J; junction bases left unmatched: 9. This chain's CDR3 is CASSAGGRGFYNEQFF. In DNA, the CDR3 is TGTGCCAGCAGCGCGGGAGGCCGGGGGTTCTACAATGAGCAGTTCTTC.

This clonotype was observed many times. The rearrangement uses TRBV6-2 or TRBV6-3 and TRBJ1-5; TRBD1 aligns across 7 bases. CDR3 length: 10 residues. V gave up 8 bases and J gave up 10 bases; unmatched junction bases: 2. Germline V gene sequence: CDR1 MNHEY, CDR2 SVGEGT. The CDR3, as DNA: TGTGCCAGCGGGACAGTACCCCAGCATTTT. Translating it yields CASGTVPQHF.

This clonotype was seen at least ten times. V gene TRBV11-3 combines with J gene TRBJ2-1, with 11 bases matching TRBD2. This CDR3 is built from 15 residues. Germline V gene data show CDR1 as SGHNT and CDR2 as YENEEA. V gave up 4 bases and J gave up 5 bases; unmatched junction bases: 4. The CDR3 sequence: CASSWGTSGNNEQFF. CDR3 nucleotides: TGTGCCAGCAGCTGGGGGACTAGCGGCAACAATGAGCAGTTCTTC.

This clonotype was observed at least ten times. The chain recombines TRBV20-1 with TRBJ1-1, with TRBD1 matching 7 bases. Germline CDR1 and CDR2: DFQATT and SNEGSKA (reference sequence). The J segment lost 1 base and the V segment lost 0 bases, leaving 8 bases of the junction unmatched. This CDR3 contains 16 residues. The CDR3 bases are TGCAGTGCTAGAGATCCTCGGACAGGAACGAACACTGAAGCTTTCTTT. This encodes CSARDPRTGTNTEAFF.

This clonotype showed up many times. The chain combines TRBV2 with TRBJ1-5, with D possibly matching TRBD1 (6 bases). The V gene lost 6 bases and the J gene lost 6 bases, with 15 bases spanning the gap. Germline loops: CDR1 SNHLY, CDR2 FYNNEI. The CDR3 sequence is 14 residues long. The CDR3: CASRKQGTSQPQHF. As DNA, the CDR3 is TGTGCCAGCAGAAAACAGGGAACGAGTCAGCCCCAGCATTTT.

J is TRBJ1-1 and V is TRBV20-1; TRBD1 is a possible D gene (5 bases). Germline assignment: CDR1 DFQATT and CDR2 SNEGSKA (reference sequence). V lost 4 bases and J 5 bases, leaving 23 bases between the germline ends. The CDR3 extends over 16 amino acids. The CDR3 region has the DNA TGCAGTGCTATAATGCAGGGAGGATCGGGTGGGACTGAAGCTTTCTTT. It yields the protein CSAIMQGGSGGTEAFF.

The table lists this clonotype with many counts. The gene calls are TRBV2 and TRBJ1-1; D is unresolved. The V gene lost 1 base and the J gene lost 0 bases, with 6 bases spanning the gap. Per the germline V gene, CDR1 is SNHLY and CDR2 is FYNNEI. CDR3 length: 14 amino acids. CDR3 sequence (DNA): TGTGCCAGCAGTGAAGGGGCTCTGAACACTGAAGCTTTCTTT. Its translation: CASSEGALNTEAFF. The entire variable domain, with the rest obtained from reference TRBV2 and TRBJ1-1, is as follows: EPEVTQTPSHQVTQMGQEVILRCVPISNHLYFYWYRQILGQKVEFLVSFYNNEISEKSEIFDDQFSVERPDGSNFTLKIRSTKLEDSAMYFCASSEGALNTEAFFGQGTRLTVV.

This clonotype was detected a few times. V is TRBV13 and J is TRBJ1-2, with D possibly being TRBD1 (5 bases). Germline CDR1 reads PRHDT; CDR2 reads FYEKMQ (reference sequence). V lost 0 bases to trimming and J lost 2 bases, with 13 bases between them. The CDR3 runs 16 residues. The CDR3 DNA reads as TGTGCCAGCAGCTTAGGGGGGGGGACGAAGAACTATGGCTACACCTTC. It yields the protein CASSLGGGTKNYGYTF.